The 20 T cell receptor beta chains below were found in one sample sequenced in a study of T-cell reconstitution after alpha-beta-depleted transplantation in children. Molecular barcoding with unique molecular identifiers was used for the TCRbeta library. In TCRdb, the PCR reads were re-called with MiXCR into one record per CDR3 protein. The sample shows over 150,000 distinct CDR3 sequences, over 5.5% of them seen only once. The sample in question was PBMCs from the stem cell graft donor, obtained from the stem cell graft. Receptors originate from a human donor who donated a stem cell graft to a child with Wiskott-Aldrich syndrome.

This clonotype was counted at least ten times. The CDR3 loop is CASSSDYSYEQYF. The CDR3 nucleotides are TGTGCCAGCAGTTCGGACTACTCCTACGAGCAGTACTTC. The chain combines TRBV12-3 or TRBV12-4 with TRBJ2-7; weak D call: TRBD2 (6 bases). The CDR3 runs to 13 residues. Trimming shortened V by 4 bases and J by 0 bases, and 7 bases separated the two germline ends.

The sample holds a few counts of this clonotype. This rearrangement joins TRBV24-1 to TRBJ1-1; D is uncertain. Trimming shortened V by 4 bases and J by 5 bases, and 16 bases separated the two germline ends. Germline lookup yields CDR1 KGHDR and CDR2 SFDVKD. The CDR3 runs to 15 residues. The CDR3 region has the DNA TGTGCCACCAGTGACCCCCGGGGAGGAGAAACTGAAGCTTTCTTT. Amino acids: CATSDPRGGETEAFF.

The chain recombines TRBV6-1 with TRBJ2-3; TRBD2 matches 7 bases. With V trimmed by 0 bases and J by 2 bases, 2 bases remained unmatched. CDR1 MNHNS and CDR2 SASEGT come from the germline V gene. The CDR3 covers 15 residues. The CDR3 sequence is CASSEAAGVTDTQYF. In DNA, the CDR3 is TGTGCCAGCAGTGAAGCGGCGGGAGTCACAGATACGCAGTATTTT.

This clonotype was seen at least ten times. The chain uses TRBV5-1 and TRBJ2-2; D uncertain. CDR1 and CDR2 (germline): SGHRS, YFSETQ. V was trimmed by 6 bases and J by 8 bases, leaving 17 bases between them. There are 14 residues in the CDR3. CDR3 protein: CASNPDVGTGELFF. The DNA of the CDR3 is TGCGCCAGCAATCCTGACGTAGGAACTGGGGAGCTGTTTTTT.

This clonotype was recorded at least ten times. V and J are TRBV5-1 and TRBJ2-1; possible D gene TRBD2, 6 bases. V lost 0 bases to trimming and J lost 7 bases, with 14 bases between them. Germline loops: CDR1 SGHRS, CDR2 YFSETQ. The CDR3 contains 15 residues. CDR3 nucleotides: TGCGCCAGCAGCTTGGGGTTCGGGGGAGTTAATGAGCAGTTCTTC. This codes for CASSLGFGGVNEQFF.

This clonotype has ten or more counts. The chain couples TRBV11-2 to TRBJ2-1; TRBD2 matches 10 bases. CDR3 length equals 19 residues. The V gene's germline CDR1 is SGHAT and CDR2 FQNNGV. V lost 1 base, J lost 0 bases, and 9 bases stayed unmatched. This CDR3 is CASSLGGSGGPSSYNEQFF. CDR3 nucleotides: TGTGCCAGCAGCTTAGGGGGTAGCGGGGGGCCGAGCTCCTACAATGAGCAGTTCTTC.

The sample holds many counts of this clonotype. The chain recombines TRBV7-8 with TRBJ1-2; D may be TRBD1 (6 bases). The germline CDR1 and CDR2 sequences are SGHVS and FQNEAQ. Trimming took off 3 bases at V and 4 bases at J, with 12 bases between the two ends. The CDR3 extends over 14 amino acids. Written as DNA, the CDR3 is TGTGCCAGCAGCTTTGGGGGACAAACCTATGGCTACACCTTC. Amino acids: CASSFGGQTYGYTF.

This clonotype was observed at least ten times. V is TRBV27 and J is TRBJ1-5; 7 nucleotides match TRBD1. This CDR3 contains 14 residues. The J segment lost 0 bases and the V segment lost 7 bases, leaving 3 bases of the junction unmatched. Germline V gene data show CDR1 as MNHEY and CDR2 as SMNVEV (reference sequence). The CDR3 region has the DNA TGTGCCAGCAACAGGGGTTATAGCAATCAGCCCCAGCATTTT. Its protein product is CASNRGYSNQPQHF.

Worth noting for this clonotype: A junction end diverges from the germline sequence, so it may reflect a read error. The rearrangement uses TRBV20-1 and TRBJ2-7, with a tentative D call TRBD2 (6 bases). CDR3 length equals 15 residues. Germline V gene data show CDR1 as DFQATT and CDR2 as SNEGSKA (reference sequence). The CDR3 DNA is TGCTGTGCTAGAGTCCTAACACGGGGGTCCTACGAGCAGTACTTC. Protein product: CCARVLTRGSYEQYF.

At least ten counts were recorded for this clonotype. The chain carries TRBV5-6 and TRBJ2-1; the match to TRBD2 covers 9 bases. V shed 1 base, J shed 4 bases, and the junction held 6 bases outside the gene matches. The germline CDR1 and CDR2 sequences are SGHDT and YYEEEE. CDR3 length equals 16 residues. CDR3 sequence (DNA): TGTGCCAGCAGCTTGTTAGCGGGAGAGGAGTACAATGAGCAGTTCTTC. This translates into CASSLLAGEEYNEQFF. Together with reference TRBV5-6 and TRBJ2-1, the CDR3 gives the full variable domain: DAGVTQSPTHLIKTRGQQVTLRCSPKSGHDTVSWYQQALGQGPQFIFQYYEEEERQRGNFPDRFSGHQFPNYSSELNVNALLLGDSALYLCASSLLAGEEYNEQFFGPGTRLTVL.

This clonotype was observed at least ten times. The chain has TRBV10-2 and TRBJ2-5, with 10 nucleotides matching TRBD1. Germline V gene data show CDR1 as WSHSY and CDR2 as SAAADI. The CDR3 extends over 15 amino acids. Germline trimming cut 5 bases from V and 5 bases from J; bases unmatched to any gene: 8. The CDR3 DNA reads TGCGCCAGCAGTAATCGGGACAGGGGAGGCGAGACCCAGTACTTC. Protein sequence: CASSNRDRGGETQYF.

This clonotype was counted at least ten times. The V gene is TRBV20-1, the J gene TRBJ2-3, with D hard to call. V shed 4 bases and J shed 0 bases, with 17 bases lying between them. The CDR3 sequence is 16 residues long. Germline CDR1 DFQATT, CDR2 SNEGSKA (reference sequence). CDR3: CSAISPGRTSTDTQYF. CDR3 DNA sequence: TGCAGTGCTATTTCGCCCGGGCGAACTAGCACAGATACGCAGTATTTT.

This clonotype was seen a handful of times. V gene TRBV5-4 combines with J gene TRBJ1-2; D is perhaps TRBD1 (6 bases). CDR1 SGHNT and CDR2 YYREEE come from the germline V gene (reference sequence). There are 13 residues in the CDR3. V dropped 3 bases and J dropped 8 bases, with 14 bases sitting between them. The CDR3 DNA is TGTGCCAGCAGCTCCCAGCAGGGGAGGGGCTACACCTTC. Translation: CASSSQQGRGYTF.

This clonotype showed up many times. This chain uses TRBV12-3 or TRBV12-4 with TRBJ1-3; D call uncertain. Trimming stripped 2 bases from V and 0 bases from J, with 5 bases between. This CDR3 comprises 14 residues. The CDR3 sequence is CASSLSPSGNTIYF. The CDR3 coding sequence is TGTGCCAGCAGTTTAAGCCCCTCTGGAAACACCATATATTTT.

V and J are TRBV6-1 and TRBJ2-2, with a weak D call TRBD2 (5 bases). Deletions cut 2 bases from V and 5 bases from J, with 15 bases between. CDR1 is MNHNS and CDR2 is SASEGT in the germline V gene. The CDR3 has 16 residues. The DNA for the CDR3 is TGTGCCAGCAGTGAACTGGATCCCTCGGGGACCGGGGAGCTGTTTTTT. Translating gives CASSELDPSGTGELFF.

The CDR3 is CASSLDRAAYEQYF. Written as DNA, the CDR3 is TGTGCCAGCAGCTTAGACAGGGCCGCCTACGAGCAGTACTTC. The rearrangement uses TRBV7-8 and TRBJ2-7, with D possibly matching TRBD1 (6 bases). The length of the CDR3 is 14 residues. Germline V gene lookup returns CDR1 SGHVS and CDR2 FQNEAQ. V dropped 1 base and J dropped 2 bases, with 9 bases sitting between them.

This clonotype was seen many times. J is TRBJ2-1 and V is TRBV19, with TRBD2 identical over 7 bases. The junction had 9 bases not matched to a gene; V was cut back by 5 bases and J by 8 bases. The CDR3 runs to 14 residues. Germline CDR1 and CDR2: LNHDA and SQIVND (reference sequence). CDR3 region: CASSFGTTNDEQFF. The CDR3 DNA is TGTGCCAGTAGTTTTGGGACTACCAATGATGAGCAGTTCTTC.

This clonotype was observed a few times. Compared with germline, one end of the junction differs, possibly owing to a read error. The V and J genes are TRBV20-1 and TRBJ1-1; D possibly corresponds to TRBD1 (5 bases). Germline CDR1 is DFQATT and CDR2 is SNEGSKA (reference sequence). CDR3 size: 17 residues. CDR3 DNA: TGCTGTGCTAGAGATCTACTGCCAGGGATGGGGAGCACTGAAGCTTTCTTT. It translates to CCARDLLPGMGSTEAFF.

There are many counts of this clonotype. The chain uses TRBV5-1 and TRBJ2-5, with 9 bases matching TRBD2. Germline V gene lookup returns CDR1 SGHRS and CDR2 YFSETQ. J lost 4 bases, V lost 5 bases, and 12 bases had no gene match. There are 16 residues in the CDR3. The CDR3 nucleotides are TGCGCCAGCAGTCCCTCTGCTAGCGGGATATCAGAGACCCAGTACTTC. Protein: CASSPSASGISETQYF.

The sample holds many counts of this clonotype. The chain couples TRBV18 to TRBJ2-1; TRBD2 is a possible D gene (5 bases). The ends were cut back, 2 bases at V and 0 bases at J, with 14 bases in the middle. This CDR3 region has 17 residues. Germline values: CDR1 KGHSH, CDR2 LQKENI. CDR3 in DNA: TGTGCCAGCTCACCATTAAGCGGCCGTTTCTCCTACAATGAGCAGTTCTTC. Protein: CASSPLSGRFSYNEQFF.